The T cell receptor beta chain under discussion was sequenced for a study of identical twins. This clonotype has at least ten counts. One entry per CDR3 protein, called by TCRdb with MiXCR from the 5' RACE reads. The sample yields under 450,000 distinct CDR3 sequences, 15% to 20% seen once. This CDR3 comprises 16 residues. Germline V lookup: CDR1 SEHNR, CDR2 FQNEAQ (reference sequence). V lost 5 bases and J 3 bases, leaving 17 bases between the germline ends. The chain links TRBV7-9 to TRBJ2-1; D tentatively fits TRBD1 or TRBD2 (5 bases each). This clonotype was obtained from a man over 45 in good health. The sample comprised naive T cells sorted from blood. In DNA form, the CDR3 reads TGTGCCAGCAGCCCCATCCAGGGACGGATCTACAATGAGCAGTTCTTC. It specifies CASSPIQGRIYNEQFF.